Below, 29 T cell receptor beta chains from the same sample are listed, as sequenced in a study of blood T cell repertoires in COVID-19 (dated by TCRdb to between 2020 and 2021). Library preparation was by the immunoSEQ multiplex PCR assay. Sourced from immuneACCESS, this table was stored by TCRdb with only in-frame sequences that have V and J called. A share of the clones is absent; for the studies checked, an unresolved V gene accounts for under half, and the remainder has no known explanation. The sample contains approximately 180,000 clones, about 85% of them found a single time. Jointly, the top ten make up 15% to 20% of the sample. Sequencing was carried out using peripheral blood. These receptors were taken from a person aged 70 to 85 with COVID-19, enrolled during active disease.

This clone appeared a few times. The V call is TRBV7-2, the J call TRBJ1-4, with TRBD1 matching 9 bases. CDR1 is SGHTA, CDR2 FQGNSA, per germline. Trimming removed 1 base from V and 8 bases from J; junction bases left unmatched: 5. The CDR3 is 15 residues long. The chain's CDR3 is CASSLVGQGMEKLFF. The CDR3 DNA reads TGTGCCAGCAGCTTAGTGGGACAGGGCATGGAAAAACTGTTTTTT.

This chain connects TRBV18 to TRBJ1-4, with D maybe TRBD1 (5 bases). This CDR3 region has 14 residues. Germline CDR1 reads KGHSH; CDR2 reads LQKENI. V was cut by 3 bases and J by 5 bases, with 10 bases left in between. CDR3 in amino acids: CASSPIDRNEKLFF. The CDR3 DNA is TGTGCCAGCTCACCCATAGACAGAAATGAAAAACTGTTTTTT.

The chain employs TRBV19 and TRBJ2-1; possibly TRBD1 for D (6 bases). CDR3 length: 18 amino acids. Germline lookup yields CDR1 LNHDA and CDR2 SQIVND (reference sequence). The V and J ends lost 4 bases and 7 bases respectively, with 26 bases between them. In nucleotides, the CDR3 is TGTGCCAGTAGTAGAAGGCCCTTTGACAGGCTCTGGGGGAATGAGCAGTTCTTC. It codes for CASSRRPFDRLWGNEQFF.

The CDR3 DNA reads TGTGCCAGCAGGAGTTCTCCCCATAATTCACCCCTCCACTTT. Protein sequence: CASRSSPHNSPLHF. The V and J genes are TRBV28 and TRBJ1-6; D gene ambiguous. With 6 bases removed from V and 5 bases from J, the gap between germline ends came to 11 bases. CDR3 size: 14 residues. CDR1 and CDR2 from the germline V gene are MDHEN and SYDVKM.

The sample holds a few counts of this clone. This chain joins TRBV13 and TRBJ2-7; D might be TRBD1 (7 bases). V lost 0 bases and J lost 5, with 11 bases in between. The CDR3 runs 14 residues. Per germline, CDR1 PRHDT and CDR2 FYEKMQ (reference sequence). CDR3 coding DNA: TGTGCCAGCAGCTTAGGTTCCAGGGGGGACGAGCAGTACTTC. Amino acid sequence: CASSLGSRGDEQYF.

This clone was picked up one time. The CDR3 coding sequence is TGCAGTGCCAGTCCCGACAGCCCAACTCACGGGTATAATTCACCCCTCCACTTT. Protein product: CSASPDSPTHGYNSPLHF. The V call is TRBV20-1, the J call TRBJ1-6, with a possible D match to TRBD1 (5 bases). The V end lost 6 bases, the J end lost 4 bases, and 25 bases lay between the germline ends. CDR1 and CDR2 (germline): DFQATT, SNEGSKA (reference sequence). The CDR3 totals 18 residues.

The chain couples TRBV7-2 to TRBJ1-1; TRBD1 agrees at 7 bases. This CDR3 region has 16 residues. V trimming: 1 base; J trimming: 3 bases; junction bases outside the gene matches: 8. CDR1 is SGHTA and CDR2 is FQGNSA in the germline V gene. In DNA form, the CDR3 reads TGTGCCAGCAGCTTAGAGGGGGCCGCGAGGGACACTGAAGCTTTCTTT. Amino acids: CASSLEGAARDTEAFF.

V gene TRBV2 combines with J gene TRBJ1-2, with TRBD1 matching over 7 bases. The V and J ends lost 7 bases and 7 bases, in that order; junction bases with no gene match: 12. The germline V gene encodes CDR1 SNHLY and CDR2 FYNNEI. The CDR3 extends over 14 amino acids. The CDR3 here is CASTPDRMMGGYTF. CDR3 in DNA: TGTGCCAGCACCCCGGACAGGATGATGGGTGGCTACACCTTC.

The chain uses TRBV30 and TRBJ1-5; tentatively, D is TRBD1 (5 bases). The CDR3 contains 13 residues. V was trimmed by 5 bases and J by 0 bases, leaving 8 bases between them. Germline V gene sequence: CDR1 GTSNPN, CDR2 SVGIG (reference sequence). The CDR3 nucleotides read TGTGCCTGGGGGACTGATAGCAATCAGCCCCAGCATTTT. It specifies CAWGTDSNQPQHF.

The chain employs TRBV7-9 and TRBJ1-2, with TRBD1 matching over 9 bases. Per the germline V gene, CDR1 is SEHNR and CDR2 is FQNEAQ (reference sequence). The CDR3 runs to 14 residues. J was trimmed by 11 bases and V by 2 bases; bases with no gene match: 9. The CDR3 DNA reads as TGTGCCAGCAGCTTACAGGGACAGGGATTGGCTTACACCTTC. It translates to CASSLQGQGLAYTF.

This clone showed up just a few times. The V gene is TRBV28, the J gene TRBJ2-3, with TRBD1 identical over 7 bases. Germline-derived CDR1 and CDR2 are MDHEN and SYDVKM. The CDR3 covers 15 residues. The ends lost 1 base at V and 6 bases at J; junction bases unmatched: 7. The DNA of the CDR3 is TGTGCCAGCAGTTTATCGGGGACAGCTAAGGATACGCAGTATTTT. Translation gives CASSLSGTAKDTQYF.

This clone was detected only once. CDR3 loop: CASSLGGQGPNEQFF. The CDR3 coding sequence is TGTGCCAGCAGCTTAGGGGGACAGGGACCTAATGAGCAGTTCTTC. The rearrangement joins TRBV7-2 to TRBJ2-1; 9 positions match TRBD1. Trimming cost V 1 base and J 7 bases; bases outside gene matches: 5. In germline, CDR1 is SGHTA, CDR2 FQGNSA. The CDR3 has 15 residues. The complete variable domain, with remaining parts taken from reference TRBV7-2 and TRBJ2-1, reads GAGVSQSPSNKVTEKGKDVELRCDPISGHTALYWYRQSLGQGLEFLIYFQGNSAPDKSGLPSDRFSAERTGGSVSTLTIQRTQQEDSAVYLCASSLGGQGPNEQFFGPGTRLTVL.

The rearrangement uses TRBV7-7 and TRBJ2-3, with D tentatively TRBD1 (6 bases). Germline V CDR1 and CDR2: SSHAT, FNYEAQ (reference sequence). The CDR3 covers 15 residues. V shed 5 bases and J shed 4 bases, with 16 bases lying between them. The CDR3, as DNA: TGTGCCAGCAGCGAGGGGGTGACCCCGTCAGATACGCAGTATTTT. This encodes CASSEGVTPSDTQYF.

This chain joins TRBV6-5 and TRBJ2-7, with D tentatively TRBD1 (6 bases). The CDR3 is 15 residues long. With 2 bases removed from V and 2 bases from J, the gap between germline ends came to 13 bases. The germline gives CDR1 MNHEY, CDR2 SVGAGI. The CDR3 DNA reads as TGTGCCAGCAGTTACCCCGGGACACCAACCTACGAGCAGTACTTC. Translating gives CASSYPGTPTYEQYF.

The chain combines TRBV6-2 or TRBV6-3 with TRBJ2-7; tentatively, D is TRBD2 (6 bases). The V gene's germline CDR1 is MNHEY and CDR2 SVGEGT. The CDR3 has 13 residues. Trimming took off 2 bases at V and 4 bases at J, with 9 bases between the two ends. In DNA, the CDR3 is TGTGCCAGCAGTTACCTGCGGGGTTACGAGCAGTACTTC. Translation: CASSYLRGYEQYF.

CDR3 region: CAWGEGKRSRSYNEQFF. The DNA for the CDR3 is TGTGCCTGGGGGGAAGGGAAGCGGAGCCGCTCCTACAATGAGCAGTTCTTC. The gene calls are TRBV30 and TRBJ2-1; possibly TRBD2 for D (5 bases). There are 17 residues in the CDR3. Trimming left V 5 bases short and J 0 bases short, with 20 bases between. CDR1 is GTSNPN and CDR2 is SVGIG in the germline V gene (reference sequence).

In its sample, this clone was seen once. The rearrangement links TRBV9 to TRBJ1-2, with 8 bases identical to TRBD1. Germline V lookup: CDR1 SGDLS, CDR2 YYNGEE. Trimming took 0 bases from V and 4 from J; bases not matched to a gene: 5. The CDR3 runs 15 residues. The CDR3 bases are TGTGCCAGCAGCGTAGCGACAGGGGCTACCTATGGCTACACCTTC. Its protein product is CASSVATGATYGYTF.

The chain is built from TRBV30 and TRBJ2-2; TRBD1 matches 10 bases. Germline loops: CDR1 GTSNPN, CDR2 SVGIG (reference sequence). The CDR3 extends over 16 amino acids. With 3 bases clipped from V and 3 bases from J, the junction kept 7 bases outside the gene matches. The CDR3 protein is CAWSAPGQGYTGELFF. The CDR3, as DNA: TGTGCCTGGAGCGCGCCGGGACAGGGGTACACCGGGGAGCTGTTTTTT.

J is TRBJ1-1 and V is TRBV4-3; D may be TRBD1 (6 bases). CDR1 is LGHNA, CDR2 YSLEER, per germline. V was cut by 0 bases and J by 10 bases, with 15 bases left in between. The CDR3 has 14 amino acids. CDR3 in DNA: TGCGCCAGCAGCCAAGATAGAGGTGGCAGGGGAGCTTTCTTT. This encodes CASSQDRGGRGAFF.

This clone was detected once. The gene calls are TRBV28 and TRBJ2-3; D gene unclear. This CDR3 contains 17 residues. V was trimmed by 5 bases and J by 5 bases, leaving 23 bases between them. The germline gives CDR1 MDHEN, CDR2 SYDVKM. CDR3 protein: CASSLSPPNSLGDTQYF. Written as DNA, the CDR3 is TGTGCCAGCAGTCTGTCCCCCCCGAATAGCCTGGGAGATACGCAGTATTTT.

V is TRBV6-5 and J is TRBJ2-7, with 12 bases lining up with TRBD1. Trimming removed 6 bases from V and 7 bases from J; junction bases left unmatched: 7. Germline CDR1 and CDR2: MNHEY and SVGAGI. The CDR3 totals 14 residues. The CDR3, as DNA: TGTGCCAGCAGCCGGGACAGGGGGCTGGGTGAGCAGTACTTC. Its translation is CASSRDRGLGEQYF.

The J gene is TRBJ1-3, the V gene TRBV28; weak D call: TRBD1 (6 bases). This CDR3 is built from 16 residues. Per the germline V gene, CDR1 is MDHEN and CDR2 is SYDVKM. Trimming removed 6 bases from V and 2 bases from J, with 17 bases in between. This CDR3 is CASRQAPGTTGNTIYF. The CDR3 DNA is TGTGCCAGCAGACAGGCTCCCGGGACAACTGGAAACACCATATATTTT.

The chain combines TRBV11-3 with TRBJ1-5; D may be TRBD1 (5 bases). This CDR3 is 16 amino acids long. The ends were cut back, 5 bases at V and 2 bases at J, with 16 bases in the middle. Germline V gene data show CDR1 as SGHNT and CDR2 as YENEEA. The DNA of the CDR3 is TGTGCCAGCAGCCCGAAAGGAGGGGAGCGCAATCAGCCCCAGCATTTT. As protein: CASSPKGGERNQPQHF.

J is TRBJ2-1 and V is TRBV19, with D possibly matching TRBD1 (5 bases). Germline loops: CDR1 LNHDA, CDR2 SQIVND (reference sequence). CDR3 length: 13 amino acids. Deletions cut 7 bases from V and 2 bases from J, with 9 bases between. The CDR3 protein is CASMKGPYNEQFF. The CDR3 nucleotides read TGTGCCAGTATGAAGGGGCCCTACAATGAGCAGTTCTTC.

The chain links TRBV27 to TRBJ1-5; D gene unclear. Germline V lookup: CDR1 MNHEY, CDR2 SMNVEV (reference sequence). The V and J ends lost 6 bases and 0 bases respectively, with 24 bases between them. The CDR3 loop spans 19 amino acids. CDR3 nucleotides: TGTGCCAGCAGCCAAAAACCCCAATCATGGCCTTCTAGCAATCAGCCCCAGCATTTT. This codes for CASSQKPQSWPSSNQPQHF.

The CDR3 spells CASSYEGVDTDTQYF. The CDR3 nucleotides read TGTGCCAGCAGTTACGAAGGGGTAGACACAGATACGCAGTATTTT. This sequence joins TRBV6-2 or TRBV6-3 and TRBJ2-3, with TRBD1 as a possible D gene (5 bases). The germline V and J ends were trimmed by 2 bases and 2 bases, with 11 bases remaining between them. Germline CDR1 is MNHEY and CDR2 is SVGEGT. There are 15 residues in the CDR3.

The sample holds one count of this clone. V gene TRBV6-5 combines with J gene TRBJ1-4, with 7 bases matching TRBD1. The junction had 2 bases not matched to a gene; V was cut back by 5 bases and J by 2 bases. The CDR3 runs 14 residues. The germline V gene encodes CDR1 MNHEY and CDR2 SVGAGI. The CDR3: CASSLTGTNEKLFF. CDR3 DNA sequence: TGTGCCAGCAGTCTGACAGGGACTAATGAAAAACTGTTTTTT.

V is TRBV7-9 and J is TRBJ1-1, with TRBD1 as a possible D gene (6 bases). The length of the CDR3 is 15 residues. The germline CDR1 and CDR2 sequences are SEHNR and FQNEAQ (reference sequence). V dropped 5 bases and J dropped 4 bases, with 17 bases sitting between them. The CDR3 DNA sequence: TGTGCCAGCAGCCCACAGGGAAGGGAAGGCACTGAAGCTTTCTTT. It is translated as CASSPQGREGTEAFF. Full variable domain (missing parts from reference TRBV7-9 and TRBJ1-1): DTGVSQNPRHKITKRGQNVTFRCDPISEHNRLYWYRQTLGQGPEFLTYFQNEAQLEKSRLLSDRFSAERPKGSFSTLEIQRTEQGDSAMYLCASSPQGREGTEAFFGQGTRLTVV.

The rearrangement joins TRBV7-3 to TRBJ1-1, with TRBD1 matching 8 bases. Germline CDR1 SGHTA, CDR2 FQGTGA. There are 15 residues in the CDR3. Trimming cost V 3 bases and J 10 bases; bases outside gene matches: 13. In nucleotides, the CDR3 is TGTGCCAGCAGCTTGGACAGGGCCCAAGGGTCAGGAGCTTTCTTT. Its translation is CASSLDRAQGSGAFF.